This T cell receptor beta chain is drawn from a study of shared T cell receptors in the human thymus. Method: immunoSEQ multiplex PCR; TCRdb's copy keeps in-frame clones and lacks some. Here the sample spans more than 550,000 clones, around 87% being singletons. After removal of 6 bases from V and 0 bases from J, the junction contained 4 bases not matched to a gene. The CDR3 runs to 15 residues. CDR1 and CDR2 from the germline V gene are SQVTM and ANQGSEA. Separately, the same data were catalogued under a study of human thymus T cells. That study reports: The thymus tissue came from resections taken during corrective heart surgery.

The sequenced sample consisted of thymocytes. This TCR derives from a boy under two years old with a congenital heart defect. This chain links TRBV29-1 with TRBJ2-5; 13 bases map to TRBD2. The CDR3 region has the DNA TGCAGCGTGAGGACTAGCGGGGGCCACCAAGAGACCCAGTACTTC. Protein product: CSVRTSGGHQETQYF.